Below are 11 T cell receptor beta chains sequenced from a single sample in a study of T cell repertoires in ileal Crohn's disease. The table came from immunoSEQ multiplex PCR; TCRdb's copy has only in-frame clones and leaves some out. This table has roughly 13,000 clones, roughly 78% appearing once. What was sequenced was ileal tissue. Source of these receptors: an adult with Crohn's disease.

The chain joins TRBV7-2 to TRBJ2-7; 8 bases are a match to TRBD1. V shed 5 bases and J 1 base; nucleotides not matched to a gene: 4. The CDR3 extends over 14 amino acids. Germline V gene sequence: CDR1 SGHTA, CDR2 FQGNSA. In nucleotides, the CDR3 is TGTGCCAGCAGCAGCCGGGACAGGTCCTACGAGCAGTACTTC. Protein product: CASSSRDRSYEQYF.

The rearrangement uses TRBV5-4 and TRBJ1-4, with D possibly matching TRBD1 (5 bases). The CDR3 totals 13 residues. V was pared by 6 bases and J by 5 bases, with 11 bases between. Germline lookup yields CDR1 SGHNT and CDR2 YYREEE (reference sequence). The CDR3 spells CASKGAGNEKLFF. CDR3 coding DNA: TGTGCCAGCAAAGGGGCCGGGAATGAAAAACTGTTTTTT.

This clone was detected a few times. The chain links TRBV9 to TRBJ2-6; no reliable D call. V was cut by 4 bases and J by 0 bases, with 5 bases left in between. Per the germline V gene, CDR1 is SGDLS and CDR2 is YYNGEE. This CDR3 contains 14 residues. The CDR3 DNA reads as TGTGCCAGCAGCAAATACTCTGGGGCCAACGTCCTGACTTTC. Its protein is CASSKYSGANVLTF.

CDR3 region: CASSQDSGLAGGPYNEQFF. The CDR3 DNA reads as TGCGCCAGCAGCCAAGATTCTGGTCTAGCGGGGGGGCCTTACAATGAGCAGTTCTTC. The J gene is TRBJ2-1, the V gene TRBV4-3; 12 bases map to TRBD2. The CDR3 totals 19 residues. The ends lost 0 bases at V and 4 bases at J; junction bases unmatched: 10. The V gene's germline CDR1 is LGHNA and CDR2 YSLEER.

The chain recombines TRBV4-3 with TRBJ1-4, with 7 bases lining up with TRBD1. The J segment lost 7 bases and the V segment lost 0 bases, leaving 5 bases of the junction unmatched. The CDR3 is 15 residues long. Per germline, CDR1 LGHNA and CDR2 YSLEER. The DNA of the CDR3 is TGCGCCAGCAGCCAAGACGGGACAGTGCCTGAAAAACTGTTTTTT. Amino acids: CASSQDGTVPEKLFF.

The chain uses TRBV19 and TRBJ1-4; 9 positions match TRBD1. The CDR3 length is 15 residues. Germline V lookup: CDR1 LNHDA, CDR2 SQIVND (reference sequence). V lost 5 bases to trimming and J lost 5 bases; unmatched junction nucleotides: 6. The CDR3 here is CASSPTGTGNEKLFF. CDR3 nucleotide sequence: TGTGCCAGTAGTCCGACGGGGACAGGGAATGAAAAACTGTTTTTT.

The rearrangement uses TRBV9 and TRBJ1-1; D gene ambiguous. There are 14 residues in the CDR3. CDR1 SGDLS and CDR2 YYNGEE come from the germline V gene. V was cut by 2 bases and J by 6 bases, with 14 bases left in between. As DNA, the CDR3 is TGTGCCAGCAGCGTGAGGACGGGATTATCTGAAGCTTTCTTT. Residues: CASSVRTGLSEAFF.

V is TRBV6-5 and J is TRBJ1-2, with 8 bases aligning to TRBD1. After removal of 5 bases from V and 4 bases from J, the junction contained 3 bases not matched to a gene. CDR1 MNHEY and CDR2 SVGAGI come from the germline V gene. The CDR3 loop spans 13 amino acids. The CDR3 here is CASSEDRVYGYTF. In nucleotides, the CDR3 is TGTGCCAGCAGTGAGGACAGGGTCTATGGCTACACCTTC.

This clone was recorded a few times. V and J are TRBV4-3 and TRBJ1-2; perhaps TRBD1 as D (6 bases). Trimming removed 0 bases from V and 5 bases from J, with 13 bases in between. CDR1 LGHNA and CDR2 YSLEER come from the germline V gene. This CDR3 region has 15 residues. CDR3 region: CASSQDTNREYGYTF. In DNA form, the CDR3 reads TGCGCCAGCAGCCAAGATACGAACAGGGAATATGGCTACACCTTC.

The CDR3 is CASGLVQGDLAVYGYTF. CDR3 sequence (DNA): TGTGCTAGTGGTTTGGTACAAGGTGACTTGGCCGTATATGGCTACACCTTC. The chain combines TRBV12-5 with TRBJ1-2; D is undetermined. In germline, CDR1 is LGHNT, CDR2 FRNRAP. This CDR3 region has 17 residues. Trimming cost V 0 bases and J 5 bases, with 19 bases left between them.

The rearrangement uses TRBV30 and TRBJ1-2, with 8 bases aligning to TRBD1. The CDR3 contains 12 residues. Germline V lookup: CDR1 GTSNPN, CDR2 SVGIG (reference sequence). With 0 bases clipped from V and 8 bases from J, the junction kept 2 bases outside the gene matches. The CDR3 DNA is TGTGCCTGGAGTGTGTCAGGGGGCGGCTACACCTTC. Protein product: CAWSVSGGGYTF.